This TCR beta chain is from a study of identical twins. This clonotype was counted only a few times. The V gene's germline CDR1 is SNHLY and CDR2 FYNNEI. The V gene lost 7 bases and the J gene lost 8 bases, with 17 bases spanning the gap. The CDR3 runs 14 residues. MiXCR was run by TCRdb on the 5' RACE reads, yielding one entry per CDR3 protein. Of approximately 240,000 distinct CDR3 sequences listed, about 14% are singletons. This TCR derives from a woman between 18 and 29 years old in good health. Sequenced input: memory (CD45RO+) T cells sorted from blood. The rearrangement uses TRBV2 and TRBJ2-2; D might be TRBD1 or TRBD2, each matching 6 bases. CDR3 sequence reads: CASKGDSPAGELFF. CDR3 in DNA: TGTGCCAGCAAGGGGGACTCTCCGGCGGGGGAGCTGTTTTTT.